A selection of T cell receptor beta chains follows, all from one sample in a study of pediatric ulcerative colitis. The repertoire was sequenced with immunoSEQ multiplex PCR; TCRdb's copy has only in-frame clones and lacks some. The sample records about 64,000 clones, 77% being singletons. Sequenced material: blood. These receptors all stem from a boy between 10 and 17 years old with moderate ulcerative colitis. CDR3s include the opening cysteine and the closing phenylalanine or tryptophan. The order of the fields is J gene, D gene, V gene, clone size, CDR3 protein, CDR3 DNA. A D gene is named only where the DNA matches it firmly. Rows may omit the clone size; those that give it use once, few, many or a size class.

J: TRBJ1-2; D: NA; V: TRBV6-1; size: once; CDR3: CASSTTGYPNYGYTF; DNA: TGTGCCAGCAGCACAACAGGGTACCCTAACTATGGCTACACCTTC
J: TRBJ1-2; D: NA; V: TRBV5-4; size: NA; CDR3: CASSLAGSRGGYTF; DNA: TGTGCCAGCAGCTTGGCGGGATCGCGGGGTGGCTACACCTTC
J: TRBJ1-1; D: NA; V: TRBV27; size: few; CDR3: CASSQFRANTEAFF; DNA: TGTGCCAGCAGTCAGTTTCGGGCGAACACTGAAGCTTTCTTT
J: TRBJ2-5; D: NA; V: TRBV7-2; size: once; CDR3: CASSLLGIGPETQYF; DNA: TGTGCCAGCAGCTTACTTGGTATCGGACCAGAGACCCAGTACTTC
J: TRBJ2-7; D: TRBD1; V: TRBV25-1; size: once; CDR3: CASTDRESYEQYF; DNA: TGTGCCAGCACTGACAGGGAGTCCTACGAGCAGTACTTC
J: TRBJ2-2; D: TRBD1; V: TRBV25-1; size: NA; CDR3: CASSGTGGAGTGELFF; DNA: TGTGCCAGCAGTGGAACAGGGGGCGCGGGCACCGGGGAGCTGTTTTTT
J: TRBJ1-2; D: NA; V: TRBV5-1; size: NA; CDR3: CASSAGTGLYGYTF; DNA: TGCGCCAGCAGCGCAGGGACGGGACTTTATGGCTACACCTTC
J: TRBJ2-3; D: NA; V: TRBV28; size: NA; CDR3: CASRSTPSLGTQYF; DNA: TGTGCCAGCAGATCGACCCCCTCGTTGGGCACGCAGTATTTT
J: TRBJ2-1; D: TRBD2; V: TRBV4-3; size: NA; CDR3: CASSQEVGPLAGVVHEQFF; DNA: TGCGCCAGCAGCCAAGAGGTAGGGCCTCTAGCGGGAGTTGTCCATGAGCAGTTCTTC
J: TRBJ1-5; D: NA; V: TRBV27; size: NA; CDR3: CASSTRTGPNQPQHF; DNA: TGTGCCAGCAGTACCCGCACAGGACCCAATCAGCCCCAGCATTTT
J: TRBJ2-1; D: NA; V: TRBV27; size: NA; CDR3: CASRGRRSPPSNEQFF; DNA: TGTGCCAGCAGAGGTCGGCGGAGCCCCCCAAGCAATGAGCAGTTCTTC
J: TRBJ2-1; D: NA; V: TRBV21-1; size: NA; CDR3: CASSSPSGLAGGPCFSLYNEQFF; DNA: TGTGCCAGCAGCAGTCCCTCGGGACTAGCGGGAGGGCCCTGTTTTTCGCTCTACAATGAGCAGTTCTTC
J: TRBJ1-2; D: TRBD1; V: TRBV11-2; size: NA; CDR3: CASSLEAGGARDYGYTF; DNA: TGTGCCAGCAGCTTAGAGGCAGGGGGCGCGAGGGACTATGGCTACACCTTC
J: TRBJ2-7; D: TRBD2; V: TRBV25-1; size: NA; CDR3: CASSQRLASVEQYF; DNA: TGTGCCAGCAGTCAACGACTAGCTTCGGTCGAGCAGTACTTC
J: TRBJ1-1; D: NA; V: TRBV18; size: few; CDR3: CASSQDYEAFF; DNA: TGTGCCAGCTCACAGGACTATGAAGCTTTCTTT
J: TRBJ1-4; D: NA; V: TRBV9; size: NA; CDR3: CASSPTEPSTNEKLFF; DNA: TGTGCCAGCAGCCCCACTGAGCCTTCAACTAATGAAAAACTGTTTTTT
J: TRBJ1-4; D: NA; V: TRBV15; size: NA; CDR3: CATSIIATNEKLFF; DNA: TGTGCCACCAGCATCATAGCAACTAATGAAAAACTGTTTTTT
J: TRBJ2-5; D: NA; V: TRBV4-2; size: NA; CDR3: CASSQARGRETQYF; DNA: TGTGCCAGCAGCCAGGCTCGGGGGCGAGAGACCCAGTACTTC
J: TRBJ2-7; D: NA; V: TRBV7-9; size: NA; CDR3: CASSLSAIEQYF; DNA: TGTGCCAGCAGCTTATCAGCGATCGAGCAGTACTTC
J: TRBJ2-7; D: TRBD2; V: TRBV15; size: NA; CDR3: CATSRERGVFGEQYF; DNA: TGTGCCACCAGCAGAGAGCGGGGGGTCTTCGGTGAGCAGTACTTC
J: TRBJ2-2; D: TRBD1; V: TRBV6-4; size: NA; CDR3: CASSGQGVGELFF; DNA: TGTGCCAGCAGCGGACAGGGGGTCGGGGAGCTGTTTTTT
J: TRBJ1-5; D: NA; V: TRBV5-5; size: few; CDR3: CASSFQDGDQPQHF; DNA: TGTGCCAGCAGCTTTCAGGACGGCGATCAGCCCCAGCATTTT
J: TRBJ1-2; D: TRBD1; V: TRBV18; size: NA; CDR3: CASSPGTGVFYGYTF; DNA: TGTGCCAGCTCACCCGGGACAGGGGTTTTCTATGGCTACACCTTC
J: TRBJ2-1; D: TRBD2; V: TRBV7-6; size: NA; CDR3: CASSLSPTRERGNEQFF; DNA: TGTGCCAGCAGCTTATCCCCCACGAGGGAGCGGGGCAATGAGCAGTTCTTC
J: TRBJ1-6; D: NA; V: TRBV7-9; size: NA; CDR3: CASRKAGRGAVLYSPLHF; DNA: TGTGCCAGCAGAAAAGCGGGGAGGGGGGCCGTCCTCTATTCACCCCTCCACTTT
J: TRBJ1-3; D: NA; V: TRBV4-1; size: NA; CDR3: CASSGSGNTIYF; DNA: TGCGCCAGCAGCGGCTCTGGAAACACCATATATTTT
J: TRBJ2-1; D: NA; V: TRBV15; size: NA; CDR3: CATSRDLQEYYNQQFF; DNA: TGTGCCACCAGCAGAGATTTACAGGAATACTACAATCAGCAGTTCTTC
J: TRBJ2-3; D: TRBD2; V: TRBV7-6; size: NA; CDR3: CASSLRGTSGNTDTQYF; DNA: TGTGCCAGCAGCTTAAGAGGGACTAGCGGGAACACAGATACGCAGTATTTT
J: TRBJ2-7; D: NA; V: TRBV15; size: NA; CDR3: CATSMGMYEQYF; DNA: TGTGCCACCAGCATGGGGATGTACGAGCAGTACTTC
J: TRBJ2-7; D: TRBD2; V: TRBV27; size: NA; CDR3: CAILLAGAYEQYF; DNA: TGTGCCATCTTGCTAGCGGGGGCCTACGAGCAGTACTTC
J: TRBJ1-2; D: NA; V: TRBV2; size: once; CDR3: CATGTGRASPTDRGYTF; DNA: TGTGCCACAGGGACGGGAAGGGCCTCACCGACAGACCGAGGCTACACCTTC
J: TRBJ1-5; D: NA; V: TRBV5-6; size: NA; CDR3: CASSVQGLNQPQHF; DNA: TGTGCCAGCAGCGTACAGGGACTGAATCAGCCCCAGCATTTT
J: TRBJ1-1; D: TRBD1; V: TRBV19; size: NA; CDR3: CASRDRGSTEAFF; DNA: TGTGCCAGTAGGGACAGGGGAAGCACTGAAGCTTTCTTT
J: TRBJ2-1; D: TRBD1; V: TRBV18; size: NA; CDR3: CASSRGQGISEQFF; DNA: TGTGCCAGCTCACGGGGACAGGGTATATCTGAGCAGTTCTTC
J: TRBJ2-3; D: NA; V: TRBV2; size: NA; CDR3: CASGAGTDTQYF; DNA: TGTGCCAGCGGAGCGGGCACAGATACGCAGTATTTT
J: TRBJ1-3; D: NA; V: TRBV9; size: NA; CDR3: CASNSGDLGGNTIYF; DNA: TGTGCCAGCAATTCAGGGGATCTGGGTGGAAACACCATATATTTT